These 9 T cell receptor beta chains were all obtained from the same sample, sequenced in a study of blood T cell repertoires in COVID-19. Some clones are missing from TCRdb's copy, which holds only in-frame ones; the method was immunoSEQ multiplex PCR. Here the sample spans some 130,000 clones, approximately 90% being singletons. Sequencing input: peripheral blood. These receptors were taken from a man between 45 and 60 years old with acute or convalescent COVID-19.

The chain carries TRBV5-1 and TRBJ1-2; possibly TRBD1 for D (6 bases). Deletions cut 2 bases from V and 8 bases from J, with 13 bases between. The CDR3 covers 13 residues. The germline gives CDR1 SGHRS, CDR2 YFSETQ. For the CDR3, the DNA is TGCGCCAGCAGCTTCTCAGGGGAAGGCGGCTACACCTTC. This gives the protein CASSFSGEGGYTF.

This chain links TRBV28 with TRBJ1-3, with no clear D. From germline, CDR1 is MDHEN and CDR2 SYDVKM. The CDR3 has 15 residues. Trimming pared 2 bases from V and 4 bases from J, leaving 12 bases between. CDR3 nucleotide sequence: TGTGCCAGCAGTTTACGCCGGGCGGGGGGAAACACCATATATTTT. Its translation is CASSLRRAGGNTIYF.

The chain links TRBV19 to TRBJ1-1; D ambiguous. Trimming removed 3 bases at V and 4 bases at J, with 15 bases between. The CDR3 length is 15 residues. CDR1 and CDR2 (germline): LNHDA, SQIVND (reference sequence). CDR3 region: CASSIRFPRSTEAFF. Here the CDR3 DNA reads TGTGCCAGTAGTATTAGGTTTCCTAGGAGCACTGAAGCTTTCTTT.

The chain has TRBV18 and TRBJ1-5, with 8 bases that match TRBD1. CDR1 KGHSH and CDR2 LQKENI come from the germline V gene. The CDR3 runs 16 residues. V was pared by 5 bases and J by 4 bases, with 10 bases of the junction left unmatched. In nucleotides, the CDR3 is TGTGCCAGCTCAGCCTTGACAGGGGTAACAAATCAGCCCCAGCATTTT. Residues: CASSALTGVTNQPQHF.

The chain uses TRBV30 and TRBJ1-5; 9 positions match TRBD1. The CDR3 covers 14 residues. V trimming: 3 bases; J trimming: 6 bases; junction bases outside the gene matches: 6. CDR1 is GTSNPN and CDR2 is SVGIG in the germline V gene (reference sequence). This chain's CDR3 is CAWSRGQGSQPQHF. For the CDR3, the DNA is TGTGCCTGGAGCAGAGGACAGGGGTCTCAGCCCCAGCATTTT.

J is TRBJ1-3 and V is TRBV2; 10 bases are a match to TRBD1. Trimming at V came to 10 bases and at J to 1 base, leaving 1 base not matched to a gene. The CDR3 has 13 amino acids. Germline V gives CDR1 SNHLY, CDR2 FYNNEI. In DNA form, the CDR3 reads TGTGCCATGGGACAGGGGTCTGGAAACACCATATATTTT. Amino acid sequence: CAMGQGSGNTIYF.

The rearrangement uses TRBV29-1 and TRBJ1-4, with D possibly TRBD1 on 6 matching bases. With 5 bases removed from V and 5 bases from J, the gap between germline ends came to 12 bases. Germline CDR1 and CDR2: SQVTM and ANQGSEA. The CDR3 consists of 13 residues. The CDR3 region has the DNA TGCAGCGTTATACGGGGGGCGAATGAAAAACTGTTTTTT. Residues: CSVIRGANEKLFF.

The chain employs TRBV3-1 (or the pseudogene TRBV3-2) and TRBJ1-2; a weak D match, TRBD1 (6 bases). The CDR3 runs 15 residues. CDR1 and CDR2 from the germline V gene are LGHDT and YNNKEL (reference sequence). The V gene lost 4 bases and the J gene lost 4 bases, with 16 bases spanning the gap. CDR3 bases: TGTGCCAGCAGCCCCCGGCAGGGGCGGACCTATGGCTACACCTTC. The encoded protein is CASSPRQGRTYGYTF.

This chain joins TRBV1 and TRBJ2-1; TRBD2 reflects the table's D call only, with no check against the DNA. TRBV1 is an annotated pseudogene. The CDR3 has 18 residues. CDR3 DNA: TGCACCAGCAGCCACCGAATGGACTTAACGTGCTCCTACAATGAGCAGTTCTTC. This codes for CTSSHRMDLTCSYNEQFF.